Below are 7 T cell receptor beta chains sequenced from a single sample in a study of T cell changes during pregnancy in multiple sclerosis. Produced via immunoSEQ multiplex PCR; TCRdb's table is partial and in-frame only. The sample consists of about 59,000 clones, approximately 91% of them appearing once. Material: peripheral blood, obtained in the second trimester of pregnancy. These receptors all stem from a female donor with multiple sclerosis, enrolled in a pregnancy study.

The chain is built from TRBV6-1 and TRBJ1-6, with D uncertain. Between the trimmed V and J ends, which lost 4 bases and 7 bases, there was a span of 8 bases. Per the germline V gene, CDR1 is MNHNS and CDR2 is SASEGT. CDR3 length equals 13 residues. The CDR3 loop reads CASSVRGNSPLHF. DNA of the CDR3: TGTGCCAGCAGTGTAAGAGGGAATTCACCCCTCCACTTT.

This chain uses TRBV5-1 with TRBJ1-1, with D tentatively TRBD1 (6 bases). The V end lost 2 bases, the J end lost 2 bases, and 13 bases lay between the germline ends. The CDR3 is 15 residues long. In germline, CDR1 is SGHRS, CDR2 YFSETQ. The CDR3 spells CASSFYGQLNTEAFF. CDR3 nucleotide sequence: TGCGCCAGCAGCTTCTACGGACAGCTAAACACTGAAGCTTTCTTT.

Concerning this clone: Other DNA sequences in this specimen translate into the identical CDR3. V and J are TRBV5-6 and TRBJ1-6, with D hard to call. The CDR3 contains 17 residues. Germline lookup yields CDR1 SGHDT and CDR2 YYEEEE. V was cut by 4 bases and J by 1 base, with 15 bases left in between. CDR3 protein: CASSPGRAGSYNSPLHF. As DNA, the CDR3 is TGTGCCAGCAGCCCCGGGCGGGCGGGGTCCTATAATTCACCCCTCCACTTT.

The gene calls are TRBV4-1 and TRBJ1-6, with no clear D. V was trimmed by 1 base and J by 10 bases, leaving 5 bases between them. The germline gives CDR1 MGHRA, CDR2 YSYEKL. CDR3 length equals 12 residues. The CDR3 here is CASSQGPSPLHF. The CDR3 DNA sequence: TGCGCCAGCAGCCAAGGGCCCTCACCCCTCCACTTT.

J is TRBJ2-2 and V is TRBV9; D remains unclear. V was clipped by 2 bases and J by 1 base, with 9 bases between them. The CDR3 runs to 15 residues. Looked up from germline, CDR1 is SGDLS and CDR2 is YYNGEE. In DNA form, the CDR3 reads TGTGCCAGCAGCGTCAAGCCTCTGAACACCGGGGAGCTGTTTTTT. It translates to CASSVKPLNTGELFF.

The V and J genes are TRBV6-1 and TRBJ2-2; 8 bases are shared with TRBD1. CDR3 size: 15 residues. Trimming cost V 7 bases and J 6 bases; bases outside gene matches: 10. Per the germline V gene, CDR1 is MNHNS and CDR2 is SASEGT. DNA for the CDR3: TGTGCCAGCATCCGTGGACAGGGTCTCTCCGGGGAGCTGTTTTTT. Translated, it gives CASIRGQGLSGELFF.

The rearrangement uses TRBV5-4 and TRBJ2-3, with a tentative D call TRBD1 (5 bases). There are 15 residues in the CDR3. Germline V gene sequence: CDR1 SGHNT, CDR2 YYREEE (reference sequence). Trimming stripped 4 bases from V and 5 bases from J, with 17 bases between. The CDR3 DNA sequence: TGTGCCAGCAGCCCTGGACCAATGGGGCTAGATACGCAGTATTTT. Translation: CASSPGPMGLDTQYF.